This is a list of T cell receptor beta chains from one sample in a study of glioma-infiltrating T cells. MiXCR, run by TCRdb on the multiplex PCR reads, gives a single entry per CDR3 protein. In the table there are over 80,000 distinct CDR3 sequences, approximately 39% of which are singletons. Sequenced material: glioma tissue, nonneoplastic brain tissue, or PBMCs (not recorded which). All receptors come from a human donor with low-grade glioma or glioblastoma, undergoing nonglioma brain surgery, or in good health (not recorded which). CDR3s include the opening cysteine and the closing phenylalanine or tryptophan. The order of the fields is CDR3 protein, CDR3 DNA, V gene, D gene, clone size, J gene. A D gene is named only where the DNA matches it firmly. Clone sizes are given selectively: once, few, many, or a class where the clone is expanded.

cdr3_aa: CASSLTQGYEQYF
cdr3_nt: TGTGCCAGCAGCCTAACCCAGGGCTACGAGCAGTACTTC
v_call: TRBV11-2
d_call: .
clone_size: many
j_call: TRBJ2-7

cdr3_aa: CGSSFRVRNQPQHF
cdr3_nt: TGTGGCAGTTCGTTTAGGGTGAGAAATCAGCCCCAGCATTTT
v_call: TRBV28
d_call: .
clone_size: .
j_call: TRBJ1-5

cdr3_aa: CSVETRDTDNYEQYF
cdr3_nt: TGCAGCGTTGAAACTAGGGACACCGATAACTACGAGCAGTACTTC
v_call: TRBV29-1
d_call: .
clone_size: many
j_call: TRBJ2-7

cdr3_aa: CASSEAYSQETQYF
cdr3_nt: TGTGCCAGCAGTGAAGCATATAGTCAAGAGACCCAGTACTTC
v_call: TRBV2
d_call: .
clone_size: many
j_call: TRBJ2-5

cdr3_aa: CASSSTGLGNAIYF
cdr3_nt: TGTGCCAGCTCTTCGACAGGCCTCGGAAACGCCATATATTTT
v_call: TRBV6-1
d_call: .
clone_size: few
j_call: TRBJ1-3

cdr3_aa: CASTSEQGLFYEQYF
cdr3_nt: TGTGCCAGCACGTCAGAACAGGGGCTATTCTACGAGCAGTACTTC
v_call: TRBV6-2/TRBV6-3
d_call: TRBD1
clone_size: many
j_call: TRBJ2-7

cdr3_aa: CASSPRPGNTDTQYF
cdr3_nt: TGTGCCAGCAGCCCCCGCCCGGGGAACACAGATACGCAGTATTTT
v_call: TRBV7-2
d_call: .
clone_size: many
j_call: TRBJ2-3

cdr3_aa: CASSRRGHSYNEQFF
cdr3_nt: TGTGCCAGCAGCCGGCGGGGGCACTCCTACAATGAGCAGTTCTTC
v_call: TRBV14
d_call: .
clone_size: many
j_call: TRBJ2-1

cdr3_aa: CACNRVPFF
cdr3_nt: TGTGCCTGCAACAGGGTGCCTTTCTTT
v_call: TRBV30
d_call: .
clone_size: many
j_call: TRBJ1-1

cdr3_aa: CSISCDREGETQYF
cdr3_nt: TGTTCCATCAGTTGTGACAGGGAAGGGGAGACCCAGTACTTC
v_call: TRBV28
d_call: TRBD1
clone_size: .
j_call: TRBJ2-5

cdr3_aa: CSASTNRESNSPLHF
cdr3_nt: TGCAGTGCTTCTACAAACAGGGAATCGAATTCACCCCTCCACTTT
v_call: TRBV20-1
d_call: .
clone_size: many
j_call: TRBJ1-6

cdr3_aa: CASSVTHGGARSTDTQYF
cdr3_nt: TGTGCCAGCAGCGTAACCCACGGGGGGGCCCGTAGCACAGATACGCAGTATTTT
v_call: TRBV9
d_call: TRBD2
clone_size: few
j_call: TRBJ2-3

cdr3_aa: CSVGTGLQDTQYF
cdr3_nt: TGCAGCGTTGGGACGGGACTACAAGATACGCAGTATTTT
v_call: TRBV29-1
d_call: TRBD2
clone_size: many
j_call: TRBJ2-3

cdr3_aa: CSAQTGYEQYF
cdr3_nt: TGCAGTGCGCAGACAGGGTACGAGCAGTACTTC
v_call: TRBV20-1
d_call: TRBD1
clone_size: many
j_call: TRBJ2-7

cdr3_aa: CSAAWSYGYTF
cdr3_nt: TGCAGCGCTGCCTGGAGCTATGGCTACACCTTC
v_call: TRBV29-1
d_call: .
clone_size: many
j_call: TRBJ1-2

cdr3_aa: CASRSEDSPLHF
cdr3_nt: TGCGCCAGCAGGTCCGAGGATTCACCCCTCCACTTT
v_call: TRBV10-1
d_call: .
clone_size: many
j_call: TRBJ1-6

cdr3_aa: CASSGDFQEGGYNEQFF
cdr3_nt: TGTGCCAGTAGTGGGGACTTCCAAGAGGGAGGATACAATGAGCAGTTCTTC
v_call: TRBV19
d_call: .
clone_size: .
j_call: TRBJ2-1

cdr3_aa: CSARSGSLEQYF
cdr3_nt: TGCAGTGCTAGAAGCGGGAGCCTGGAGCAGTACTTC
v_call: TRBV20-1
d_call: TRBD2
clone_size: once
j_call: TRBJ2-7

cdr3_aa: CAISGTQETQYF
cdr3_nt: TGTGCCATCAGTGGTACTCAAGAGACCCAGTACTTC
v_call: TRBV10-3
d_call: .
clone_size: many
j_call: TRBJ2-5

cdr3_aa: CASSALAGIYNEQFF
cdr3_nt: TGTGCCAGCAGCGCACTAGCGGGTATCTACAATGAGCAGTTCTTC
v_call: TRBV12-3/TRBV12-4
d_call: TRBD2
clone_size: many
j_call: TRBJ2-1

cdr3_aa: CASSTQDRAIYEQYF
cdr3_nt: TGTGCCAGTAGTACCCAGGACAGGGCTATCTACGAGCAGTACTTC
v_call: TRBV19
d_call: TRBD1
clone_size: many
j_call: TRBJ2-7

cdr3_aa: CASRITQSYEQYF
cdr3_nt: TGTGCCAGCAGAATAACTCAATCCTACGAGCAGTACTTC
v_call: TRBV2
d_call: .
clone_size: many
j_call: TRBJ2-7

cdr3_aa: CASTVSIGTDYGYTF
cdr3_nt: TGTGCCAGCACCGTCTCTATTGGGACAGACTATGGCTACACCTTC
v_call: TRBV28
d_call: TRBD1
clone_size: many
j_call: TRBJ1-2

cdr3_aa: CASSLPRLVGNEQFF
cdr3_nt: TGTGCCAGCAGCTTACCGAGACTAGTGGGCAATGAGCAATTCTTC
v_call: TRBV11-2
d_call: .
clone_size: .
j_call: TRBJ2-1

cdr3_aa: CASSLGGGGHTDTQYF
cdr3_nt: TGTGCCAGCAGCCTAGGGGGAGGCGGGCACACAGATACGCAGTATTTT
v_call: TRBV6-5
d_call: .
clone_size: .
j_call: TRBJ2-3

cdr3_aa: CRARPNEQFF
cdr3_nt: TGCAGAGCTAGGCCCAATGAGCAGTTCTTC
v_call: TRBV20-1
d_call: .
clone_size: .
j_call: TRBJ2-1

cdr3_aa: CASSPEESYEQYF
cdr3_nt: TGTGCCAGCTCACCAGAGGAATCCTACGAGCAGTACTTC
v_call: TRBV18
d_call: .
clone_size: many
j_call: TRBJ2-7

cdr3_aa: CASSLGTGLIQYF
cdr3_nt: TGTGCCAGCAGCCTAGGGACAGGACTTATTCAGTACTTC
v_call: TRBV6-2/TRBV6-3
d_call: TRBD1
clone_size: medium-sized
j_call: TRBJ2-4

cdr3_aa: CASSLSAGRARETQYF
cdr3_nt: TGTGCCAGCAGTTTGTCTGCGGGGAGGGCCCGAGAGACCCAGTACTTC
v_call: TRBV27
d_call: TRBD2
clone_size: many
j_call: TRBJ2-5

cdr3_aa: CASIQVVRTSGNTIYF
cdr3_nt: TGTGCCAGCATCCAAGTAGTGAGGACCTCTGGAAACACCATATATTTT
v_call: TRBV11-3
d_call: .
clone_size: .
j_call: TRBJ1-3

cdr3_aa: CASNQAPGQNYNEQFF
cdr3_nt: TGCGCCAGCAACCAAGCTCCCGGACAGAACTACAATGAGCAGTTCTTC
v_call: TRBV4-3
d_call: .
clone_size: .
j_call: TRBJ2-1

cdr3_aa: CASSPAGLAGVGEQFF
cdr3_nt: TGTGCCAGCAGCCCGGCAGGACTAGCGGGAGTAGGTGAGCAGTTCTTC
v_call: TRBV14
d_call: TRBD2
clone_size: many
j_call: TRBJ2-1

cdr3_aa: CASSPTSGVANYGYTF
cdr3_nt: TGTGCCAGCTCACCAACTTCAGGCGTAGCTAACTATGGCTACACCTTC
v_call: TRBV18
d_call: .
clone_size: many
j_call: TRBJ1-2

cdr3_aa: CASSSRGQGSHEQFF
cdr3_nt: TGTGCCAGCAGCTCCAGGGGACAGGGGTCCCACGAGCAGTTCTTC
v_call: TRBV28
d_call: TRBD1
clone_size: .
j_call: TRBJ2-1

cdr3_aa: CASSLMTSGGSAQYF
cdr3_nt: TGCGCCAGCAGCTTGATGACTAGCGGGGGTTCCGCGCAGTACTTC
v_call: TRBV5-1
d_call: TRBD2
clone_size: many
j_call: TRBJ2-7

cdr3_aa: CASSFSQGPSFTYF
cdr3_nt: TGTGCCAGCAGCTTCTCGCAGGGCCCATCCTTTACGTACTTC
v_call: TRBV28
d_call: .
clone_size: many
j_call: TRBJ2-7

cdr3_aa: CASSPPTGEGYGYTF
cdr3_nt: TGTGCCAGCAGCCCCCCGACAGGGGAGGGCTATGGCTACACCTTC
v_call: TRBV6-1
d_call: TRBD1
clone_size: many
j_call: TRBJ1-2

cdr3_aa: CASSVDRGTGELFF
cdr3_nt: TGTGCCAGCAGTGTAGACAGGGGGACCGGGGAGCTGTTTTTT
v_call: TRBV6-1
d_call: TRBD1
clone_size: many
j_call: TRBJ2-2

cdr3_aa: CAISESSGARDNEQFF
cdr3_nt: TGTGCCATCAGTGAGTCTTCAGGGGCTAGGGACAATGAGCAGTTCTTC
v_call: TRBV10-3
d_call: .
clone_size: .
j_call: TRBJ2-1

cdr3_aa: CASTRGAGTDTQYF
cdr3_nt: TGCGCCAGCACTAGGGGGGCGGGCACAGATACGCAGTATTTT
v_call: TRBV10-2
d_call: .
clone_size: many
j_call: TRBJ2-3

cdr3_aa: CASSIEGGRLNQPQHF
cdr3_nt: TGTGCCAGTAGTATAGAGGGTGGGAGACTCAATCAGCCCCAGCATTTT
v_call: TRBV19
d_call: .
clone_size: many
j_call: TRBJ1-5

cdr3_aa: CSARGGGYNEQFF
cdr3_nt: TGCAGTGCTAGAGGGGGAGGGTACAATGAGCAGTTCTTC
v_call: TRBV29-1
d_call: .
clone_size: many
j_call: TRBJ2-1

cdr3_aa: CASSFSTAGRDTEAFF
cdr3_nt: TGTGCCAGCAGCTTTTCGACGGCAGGGCGAGACACTGAAGCTTTCTTT
v_call: TRBV7-9
d_call: .
clone_size: many
j_call: TRBJ1-1

cdr3_aa: CAGGGSGSNQPQHF
cdr3_nt: TGTGCCGGCGGGGGGTCAGGCAGCAATCAGCCCCAGCATTTT
v_call: TRBV27
d_call: .
clone_size: .
j_call: TRBJ1-5

cdr3_aa: CASSFSSSSYNEQFF
cdr3_nt: TGTGCCAGCAGCTTTTCCTCAAGCTCCTACAATGAGCAGTTCTTC
v_call: TRBV7-8
d_call: .
clone_size: many
j_call: TRBJ2-1

cdr3_aa: CASSPRGGEKLFF
cdr3_nt: TGTGCCAGCTCACCCCGGGGTGGTGAAAAACTGTTTTTT
v_call: TRBV18
d_call: .
clone_size: many
j_call: TRBJ1-4

cdr3_aa: CSASGPYKQYF
cdr3_nt: TGCAGTGCTAGTGGTCCTTACAAGCAGTACTTC
v_call: TRBV20-1
d_call: .
clone_size: .
j_call: TRBJ2-7

cdr3_aa: CVSSPPQGNTGELFF
cdr3_nt: TGTGTTAGCAGTCCCCCACAGGGGAACACCGGGGAGCTGTTTTTT
v_call: TRBV28
d_call: .
clone_size: once
j_call: TRBJ2-2

cdr3_aa: CASSRGLGYVYTQYF
cdr3_nt: TGTGCCAGCAGTCGTGGACTCGGCTACGTGTATACGCAGTATTTT
v_call: TRBV11-2
d_call: .
clone_size: .
j_call: TRBJ2-3

cdr3_aa: CASSQWGFDTQYF
cdr3_nt: TGTGCCAGCAGCCAGTGGGGTTTTGATACGCAGTATTTT
v_call: TRBV7-2
d_call: .
clone_size: many
j_call: TRBJ2-3

cdr3_aa: CATSDRRGQGGEQFF
cdr3_nt: TGTGCCACCAGCGATCGCCGGGGACAGGGAGGTGAGCAGTTCTTC
v_call: TRBV24-1
d_call: TRBD1
clone_size: .
j_call: TRBJ2-1

cdr3_aa: CASSQEVDYGYTF
cdr3_nt: TGTGCCAGCAGCCAAGAGGTCGACTATGGCTACACCTTC
v_call: TRBV3-1
d_call: .
clone_size: many
j_call: TRBJ1-2